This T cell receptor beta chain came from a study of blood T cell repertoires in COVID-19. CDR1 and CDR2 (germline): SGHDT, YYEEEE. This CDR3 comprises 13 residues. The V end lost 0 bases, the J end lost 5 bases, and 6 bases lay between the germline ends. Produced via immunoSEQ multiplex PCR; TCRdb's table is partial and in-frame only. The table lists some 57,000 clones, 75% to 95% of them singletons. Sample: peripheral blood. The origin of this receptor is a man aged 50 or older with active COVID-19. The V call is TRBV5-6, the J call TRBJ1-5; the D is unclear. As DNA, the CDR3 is TGTGCCAGCAGCTTGGCCCCAGATCAGCCCCAGCATTTT. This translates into CASSLAPDQPQHF.